The clone carrying this TCR beta chain appeared many times. Construction of TCR beta libraries relied on iRepertoire HTBI primers and on Arm-PCR targeting CDR3 regions. Each CDR3 protein gets one entry after TCRdb re-called the multiplex PCR reads with MiXCR. The table has hundreds of thousands of distinct CDR3 sequences, around 12% seen once. This specimen comes from a study of regulatory T cells in long-lasting Graves disease. Noted time point: newly diagnosed GD, antithyroid drugs for less than 3 months. Scientists built the TCR library using RNA that was extracted from PBMCs. Each patient gave approximately 9.6 milliliters of EDTA-anticoagulated peripheral blood. These records were also assigned to another study, of T cells in Graves' hyperthyroidism and ophthalmopathy. That paper notes: Patients aged 18 to 65 with hyperthyroidism were newly diagnosed, with duration under 2 months. Most clonotypes expanded in the thyroid (above 0.001) were also present in blood.

The sample consisted of peripheral blood mononuclear cells (PBMCs), taken at new diagnosis, from a patient treated with antithyroid drugs. The clonotype comes from a woman in her thirties with Graves disease.

This CDR3 is CATGGQNEKLFF. The CDR3 DNA reads as TGTGCCACCGGGGGGCAAAATGAAAAACTGTTTTTT. The rearrangement links TRBV7-9 to TRBJ1-4; a possible D gene is TRBD1 (6 bases). The CDR3 contains 12 residues. Germline V gives CDR1 SEHNR, CDR2 FQNEAQ (reference sequence). V lost 10 bases and J 5 bases, leaving 11 bases between the germline ends.